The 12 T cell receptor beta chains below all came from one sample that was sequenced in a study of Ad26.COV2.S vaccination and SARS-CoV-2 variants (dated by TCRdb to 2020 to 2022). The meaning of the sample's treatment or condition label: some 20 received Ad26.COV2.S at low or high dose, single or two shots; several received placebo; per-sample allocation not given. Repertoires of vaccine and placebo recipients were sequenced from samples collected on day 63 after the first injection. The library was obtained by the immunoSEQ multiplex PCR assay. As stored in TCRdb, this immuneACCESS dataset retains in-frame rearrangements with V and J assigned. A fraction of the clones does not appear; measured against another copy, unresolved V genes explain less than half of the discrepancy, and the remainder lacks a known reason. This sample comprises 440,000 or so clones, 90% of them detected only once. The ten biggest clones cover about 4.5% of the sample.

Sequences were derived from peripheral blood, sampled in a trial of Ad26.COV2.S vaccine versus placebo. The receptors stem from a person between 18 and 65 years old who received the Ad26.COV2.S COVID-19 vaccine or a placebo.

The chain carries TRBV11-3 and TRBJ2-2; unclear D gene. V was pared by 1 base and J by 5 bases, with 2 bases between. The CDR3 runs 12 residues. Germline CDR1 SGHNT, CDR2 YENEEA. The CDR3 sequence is CASSLGTGELFF. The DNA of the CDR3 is TGTGCCAGCAGCTTAGGGACCGGGGAGCTGTTTTTT.

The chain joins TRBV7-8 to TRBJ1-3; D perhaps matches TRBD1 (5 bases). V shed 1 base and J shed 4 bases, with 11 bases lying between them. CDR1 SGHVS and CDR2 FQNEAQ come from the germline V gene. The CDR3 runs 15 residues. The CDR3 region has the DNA TGTGCCAGCAGCTTAGGAAGGGGAATCGGAAACACCATATATTTT. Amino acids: CASSLGRGIGNTIYF.

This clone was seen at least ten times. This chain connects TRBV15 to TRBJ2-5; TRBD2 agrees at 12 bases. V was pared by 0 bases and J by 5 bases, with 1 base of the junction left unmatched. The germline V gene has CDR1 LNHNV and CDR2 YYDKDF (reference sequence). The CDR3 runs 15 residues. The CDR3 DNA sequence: TGTGCCACCAGCAGAGAGACTAGCGGGAGCGAGACCCAGTACTTC. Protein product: CATSRETSGSETQYF.

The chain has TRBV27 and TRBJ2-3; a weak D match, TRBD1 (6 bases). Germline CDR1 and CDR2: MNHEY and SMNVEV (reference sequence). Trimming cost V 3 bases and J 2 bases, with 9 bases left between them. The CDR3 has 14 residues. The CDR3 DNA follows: TGTGCCAGCAGTTTGAACAGGGTCACAGATACGCAGTATTTT. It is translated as CASSLNRVTDTQYF.

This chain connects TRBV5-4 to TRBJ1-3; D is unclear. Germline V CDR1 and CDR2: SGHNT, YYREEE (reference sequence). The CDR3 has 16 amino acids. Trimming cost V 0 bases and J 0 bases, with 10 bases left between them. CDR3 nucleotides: TGTGCCAGCAGCTTGGGGGGTTACTCCTCTGGAAACACCATATATTTT. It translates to CASSLGGYSSGNTIYF.

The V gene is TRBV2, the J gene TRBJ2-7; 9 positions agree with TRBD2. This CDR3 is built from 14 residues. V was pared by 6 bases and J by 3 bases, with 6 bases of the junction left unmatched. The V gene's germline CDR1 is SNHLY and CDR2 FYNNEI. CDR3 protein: CASRWTSANYEQYF. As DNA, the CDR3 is TGTGCCAGCAGATGGACTAGCGCAAACTACGAGCAGTACTTC.

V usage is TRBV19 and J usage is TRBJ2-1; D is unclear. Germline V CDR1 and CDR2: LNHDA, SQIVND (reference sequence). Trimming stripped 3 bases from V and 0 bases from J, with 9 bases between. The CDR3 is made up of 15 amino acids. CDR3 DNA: TGTGCCAGTAGTATCTCTCAGAACTCCTACAATGAGCAGTTCTTC. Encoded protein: CASSISQNSYNEQFF.

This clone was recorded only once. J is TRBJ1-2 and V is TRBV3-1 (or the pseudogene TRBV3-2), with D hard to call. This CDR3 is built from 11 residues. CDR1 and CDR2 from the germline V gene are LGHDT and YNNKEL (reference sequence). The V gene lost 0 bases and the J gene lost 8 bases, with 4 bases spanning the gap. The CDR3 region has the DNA TGTGCCAGCAGCCAAGAAGGCGGCTACACCTTC. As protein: CASSQEGGYTF.

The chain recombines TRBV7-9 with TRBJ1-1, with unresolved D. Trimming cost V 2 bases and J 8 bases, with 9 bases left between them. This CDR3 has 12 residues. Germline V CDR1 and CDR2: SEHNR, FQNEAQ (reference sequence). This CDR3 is CASSLHGEEAFF. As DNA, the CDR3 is TGTGCCAGCAGCTTACACGGGGAGGAAGCTTTCTTT.

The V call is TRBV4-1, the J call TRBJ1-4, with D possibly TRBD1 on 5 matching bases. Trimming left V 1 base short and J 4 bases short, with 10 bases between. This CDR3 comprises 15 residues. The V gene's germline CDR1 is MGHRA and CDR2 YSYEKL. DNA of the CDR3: TGCGCCAGCAGCCAAGCCCTGACAGATAATGAAAAACTGTTTTTT. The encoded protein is CASSQALTDNEKLFF.

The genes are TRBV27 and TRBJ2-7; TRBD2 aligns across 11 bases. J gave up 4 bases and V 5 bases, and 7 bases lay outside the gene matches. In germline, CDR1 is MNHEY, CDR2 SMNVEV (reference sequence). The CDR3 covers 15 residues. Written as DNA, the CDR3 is TGTGCCAGCAGTCGTTATAGCGGGAGGGGGTACGAGCAGTACTTC. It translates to CASSRYSGRGYEQYF.

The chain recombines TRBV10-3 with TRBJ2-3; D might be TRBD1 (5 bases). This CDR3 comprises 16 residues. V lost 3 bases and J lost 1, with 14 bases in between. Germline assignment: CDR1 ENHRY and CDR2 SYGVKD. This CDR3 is CAISEPRGHGTDTQYF. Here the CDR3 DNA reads TGTGCCATCAGTGAACCCCGCGGACATGGCACAGATACGCAGTATTTT.